Listed below are T cell receptor beta chains from one sample, sequenced in a study of early T cells in non-severe SARS-CoV-2 infection. Each CDR3 protein is one row after TCRdb ran MiXCR on the 5' RACE reads. The sample consists of tens of thousands of distinct CDR3 sequences, approximately 4.3% of them appearing once. Sequenced input: whole blood. The receptors derive from an adult who was a healthcare worker with PCR-confirmed SARS-CoV-2 infection or an uninfected control (not recorded which). Both conserved end residues are part of each CDR3. D genes are given only for firm matches. Clone size is shown for a subset of rows, as once, few, many or a class of expanded clone.

size,D,V,J,CDR3,DNA
many,-,TRBV3-1,TRBJ1-1,CASSHRFGPEAFF,TGTGCCAGCAGCCACCGATTCGGACCTGAAGCTTTCTTT
many,TRBD2,TRBV5-1,TRBJ2-2,CASSLVGTSGTNTGELFF,TGCGCCAGCAGCTTGGTCGGGACTAGCGGAACGAACACCGGGGAGCTGTTTTTT
many,TRBD1,TRBV28,TRBJ2-7,CASRLFYGTGYEQYF,TGTGCCAGCAGGCTCTTTTATGGGACAGGGTACGAGCAGTACTTC
few,TRBD1,TRBV12-3/TRBV12-4,TRBJ1-1,CASSSIGDRGTEAFF,TGTGCCAGCAGTTCCATCGGGGACAGGGGCACTGAAGCTTTCTTT
-,TRBD1,TRBV12-3/TRBV12-4,TRBJ2-1,CASSLATGGWGNEQFF,TGTGCCAGCAGTTTAGCCACAGGGGGTTGGGGCAATGAGCAGTTCTTC
many,-,TRBV7-9,TRBJ2-7,CASSANREQYF,TGTGCCAGCAGCGCTAACCGCGAGCAGTACTTC
many,-,TRBV4-2,TRBJ1-6,CASSPPPWVVNSPLHF,TGTGCCAGCAGCCCCCCTCCCTGGGTCGTGAATTCACCCCTCCACTTT
many,TRBD2,TRBV29-1,TRBJ2-7,CSVEGTSGSVYEQYF,TGCAGCGTTGAAGGGACAAGCGGGAGTGTCTACGAGCAGTACTTC
-,-,TRBV30,TRBJ1-2,CAWSVGGLANYGYTF,TGTGCCTGGAGTGTGGGGGGTCTAGCTAACTATGGCTACACCTTC
many,-,TRBV25-1,TRBJ1-2,CASTTGGLGGYTF,TGTGCCAGCACCACTGGGGGGCTGGGTGGCTACACCTTC
many,-,TRBV11-2,TRBJ1-2,CASSSGLPYGYTF,TGTGCCAGCAGCAGTGGGCTGCCGTACGGCTACACCTTC
many,-,TRBV20-1,TRBJ2-4,CSASGGMGENIQYF,TGCAGTGCTAGTGGAGGGATGGGTGAAAACATTCAGTACTTC
-,TRBD2,TRBV6-6,TRBJ2-5,CASRVAGGHQETQYF,TGTGCCAGCAGGGTTGCGGGGGGGCACCAAGAGACCCAGTACTTC
-,-,TRBV5-8,TRBJ1-1,CASSRMRVTNTEAFF,TGTGCCAGCAGCCGCATGCGAGTGACGAACACTGAAGCTTTCTTT
few,-,TRBV29-1,TRBJ2-4,CSATGLANIQYF,TGCAGCGCCACAGGGCTGGCAAACATTCAGTACTTC
-,-,TRBV5-1,TRBJ2-3,CASSSGRGTDTQYF,TGCGCCAGCAGCTCTGGGCGAGGGACAGATACGCAGTATTTT
many,TRBD2,TRBV28,TRBJ2-5,CASTPQGLAGPNQETQYF,TGTGCCAGCACTCCACAGGGACTAGCGGGGCCTAACCAAGAGACCCAGTACTTC
many,-,TRBV7-8,TRBJ2-7,CASSSGASPYEQYF,TGTGCCAGCAGCTCCGGGGCCAGCCCCTACGAGCAGTACTTC
many,-,TRBV12-3/TRBV12-4,TRBJ2-4,CASSFAVAKNIQYF,TGTGCCAGCAGTTTCGCGGTAGCCAAAAACATTCAGTACTTC
many,-,TRBV2,TRBJ2-1,CASRPLAARYNEQFF,TGTGCCAGCAGACCCCTAGCCGCGAGATACAATGAGCAGTTCTTC
many,TRBD2,TRBV6-2/TRBV6-3,TRBJ2-7,CASSPRKIGLAGEPYEQYF,TGTGCCAGCAGTCCGAGGAAAATTGGACTAGCGGGAGAGCCCTACGAGCAGTACTTC
many,TRBD1,TRBV5-1,TRBJ2-5,CASSYSTGEETQYF,TGCGCCAGCAGCTACTCGACAGGGGAAGAGACCCAGTACTTC
many,-,TRBV20-1,TRBJ2-6,CSAPRPGANVLTF,TGCAGTGCTCCTAGACCTGGGGCCAACGTCCTGACTTTC
many,TRBD2,TRBV2,TRBJ2-5,CASSTKPDVAGGLVVETQYF,TGTGCCAGCAGCACAAAACCCGACGTAGCGGGAGGGCTTGTTGTAGAGACCCAGTACTTC
many,-,TRBV11-2,TRBJ2-5,CASAREDQETQYF,TGTGCCAGCGCCAGAGAGGACCAAGAGACCCAGTACTTC
many,-,TRBV12-3/TRBV12-4,TRBJ2-3,CASRDHSTDTQYF,TGTGCCAGCAGAGACCACTCCACAGATACGCAGTATTTT
many,-,TRBV18,TRBJ2-1,CASSPTTGPREQFF,TGTGCCAGCTCACCGACGACGGGACCCCGGGAGCAGTTCTTC
-,-,TRBV28,TRBJ1-2,CASSSPSGPPNYGYTF,TGTGCCAGCAGTTCCCCCTCCGGCCCCCCTAACTATGGCTACACCTTC
many,TRBD1,TRBV7-8,TRBJ2-1,CASSKGARGSYNEQFF,TGTGCCAGCTCTAAGGGGGCCAGAGGGTCCTACAATGAGCAGTTCTTC
-,-,TRBV7-9,TRBJ2-4,CASSTAGTKAKNIQYF,TGTGCCAGCAGCACCGCCGGGACAAAAGCCAAAAACATTCAGTACTTC
few,-,TRBV20-1,TRBJ1-5,CSARDGGQPQHF,TGCAGTGCTAGAGATGGGGGGCAGCCCCAGCATTTT
once,TRBD1,TRBV7-3,TRBJ1-1,CASSQSGDRGAEAFF,TGTGCCAGCAGCCAGAGCGGGGACAGGGGGGCTGAAGCTTTCTTT
many,TRBD1,TRBV27,TRBJ2-2,CASSRDRASNTGELFF,TGTGCCAGCAGTCGAGACAGGGCCTCGAACACCGGGGAGCTGTTTTTT
few,TRBD2,TRBV7-2,TRBJ2-4,CASSPLSGGGNIQYF,TGTGCCAGCAGCCCCCTCTCGGGGGGGGGTAACATTCAGTACTTC
-,-,TRBV12-3/TRBV12-4,TRBJ2-5,CASTQGGETQYF,TGTGCCAGCACTCAAGGGGGGGAGACCCAGTACTTC
many,-,TRBV29-1,TRBJ2-1,CSVQLEGWNEQFF,TGCAGCGTTCAGTTGGAGGGGTGGAATGAGCAGTTCTTC
few,TRBD1,TRBV7-2,TRBJ2-3,CASSLWVSDRGDTQYF,TGTGCCAGCAGCTTATGGGTCTCCGACAGGGGAGATACGCAGTATTTT
many,TRBD2,TRBV7-3,TRBJ2-2,CASSSGLAGVGTGELFF,TGTGCCAGCAGCTCCGGACTAGCGGGAGTGGGCACCGGGGAGCTGTTTTTT
many,-,TRBV2,TRBJ2-3,CASGGQSTDTQYF,TGTGCCAGCGGGGGTCAGAGCACAGATACGCAGTATTTT
medium-sized,TRBD1,TRBV4-1,TRBJ2-2,CASSQQGANTGELFF,TGCGCCAGCAGCCAACAGGGGGCGAACACCGGGGAGCTGTTTTTT
many,TRBD1,TRBV12-5,TRBJ2-5,CASGSGQGPQETQYF,TGTGCTAGTGGTTCGGGACAGGGGCCCCAAGAGACCCAGTACTTC
many,TRBD2,TRBV20-1,TRBJ2-3,CSANIAGAADTQYF,TGCAGTGCTAATATAGCGGGGGCCGCAGATACGCAGTATTTT
-,-,TRBV12-3/TRBV12-4,TRBJ2-3,CASSFSGPLDTQYF,TGTGCCAGCAGTTTTTCGGGTCCCCTAGATACGCAGTATTTT
many,-,TRBV10-2,TRBJ1-1,CASNLRTGADTEAFF,TGCGCCTCCAACCTCCGAACGGGGGCGGACACTGAAGCTTTCTTT
many,-,TRBV29-1,TRBJ2-3,CSVEDLGTDTQYF,TGCAGCGTTGAAGATTTGGGAACAGATACGCAGTATTTT
-,TRBD1,TRBV6-5,TRBJ1-1,CASNDRDRFEAFF,TGTGCCAGCAACGACCGGGACAGATTTGAAGCTTTCTTT
medium-sized,-,TRBV28,TRBJ2-5,CASSSEETQYF,TGTGCCAGCAGTTCCGAAGAGACCCAGTACTTC